Below, 20 T cell receptor beta chains from the same sample are listed, as sequenced in a study of T cell responses to AZD1222 COVID-19 vaccine. This table comes from immunoSEQ multiplex PCR, and its TCRdb copy is limited to in-frame clones, with some not included. The profile shows some 130,000 clones, roughly 93% of them singletons. Sequenced here: peripheral blood, sampled 28 days after the second AZD1222 dose. The receptors were gathered from an adult who received the AZD1222 COVID-19 vaccine.

This clone occurred a few times. The V and J genes are TRBV6-5 and TRBJ1-1; D is unclear. Germline V lookup: CDR1 MNHEY, CDR2 SVGAGI. The CDR3 runs to 14 residues. The germline V and J ends were trimmed by 1 base and 3 bases, with 9 bases remaining between them. The CDR3 sequence is CASSYWARDTEAFF. The CDR3 DNA sequence: TGTGCCAGCAGTTACTGGGCGAGAGACACTGAAGCTTTCTTT.

The J gene is TRBJ1-5, the V gene TRBV18; weak D call: TRBD1 (5 bases). This CDR3 is built from 17 residues. V was trimmed by 0 bases and J by 7 bases, leaving 19 bases between them. Germline CDR1 KGHSH, CDR2 LQKENI. Here the CDR3 reads CASSPPGGAIQEQPQHF. The DNA for the CDR3 is TGTGCCAGCTCACCACCGGGAGGGGCGATTCAGGAACAGCCCCAGCATTTT.

The V call is TRBV28, the J call TRBJ1-2, with TRBD1 matching over 9 bases. The CDR3 runs 16 residues. V trimming: 5 bases; J trimming: 7 bases; junction bases outside the gene matches: 14. Germline V gene data show CDR1 as MDHEN and CDR2 as SYDVKM. The CDR3 loop is CASSQDRGWGRGGYTF. The CDR3 coding sequence is TGTGCCAGCAGTCAGGACAGGGGATGGGGACGGGGTGGCTACACCTTC.

V and J are TRBV10-3 and TRBJ2-3; D remains unclear. V was trimmed by 3 bases and J by 3 bases, leaving 13 bases between them. CDR3 length: 15 residues. Germline loops: CDR1 ENHRY, CDR2 SYGVKD. The CDR3: CAISDWASETDTQYF. The CDR3 bases are TGTGCCATCAGTGATTGGGCTTCTGAAACAGATACGCAGTATTTT.

This clone appeared a single time. The V gene is TRBV6-5, the J gene TRBJ2-3, with 11 nucleotides matching TRBD2. Germline-derived CDR1 and CDR2 are MNHEY and SVGAGI. Losses at the gene ends were 9 bases for V and 4 bases for J; bases not matched to a gene: 9. The CDR3 loop spans 15 amino acids. The CDR3 sequence is CARELAGVSPDTQYF. The CDR3, as DNA: TGTGCCAGGGAACTAGCGGGAGTGAGCCCAGATACGCAGTATTTT.

In DNA form, the CDR3 reads TGTGCCAGCAGCTTAGAAGGGCGGACTGAAGCTTTCTTT. Translated: CASSLEGRTEAFF. V and J are TRBV5-4 and TRBJ1-1; D gene uncertain. Germline V gives CDR1 SGHNT, CDR2 YYREEE (reference sequence). Trimming took 2 bases from V and 5 from J, leaving 10 bases between them. The CDR3 totals 13 residues. The whole variable domain, filled in from reference TRBV5-4 and TRBJ1-1, reads ETGVTQSPTHLIKTRGQQVTLRCSSQSGHNTVSWYQQALGQGPQFIFQYYREEENGRGNFPPRFSGLQFPNYSSELNVNALELDDSALYLCASSLEGRTEAFFGQGTRLTVV.

The genes are TRBV9 and TRBJ2-5; 7 bases map to TRBD1. Trimming took 2 bases from V and 5 from J; bases not matched to a gene: 12. CDR3 size: 16 residues. Germline CDR1 reads SGDLS; CDR2 reads YYNGEE. Here the CDR3 reads CASSVGGQIRRETQYF. In DNA, the CDR3 is TGTGCCAGCAGCGTTGGGGGACAGATCCGGAGGGAGACCCAGTACTTC.

The gene calls are TRBV7-9 and TRBJ1-2, with 7 bases fitting TRBD1. Trimming removed 8 bases from V and 7 bases from J; junction bases left unmatched: 13. Germline V CDR1 and CDR2: SEHNR, FQNEAQ (reference sequence). The CDR3 runs to 14 residues. CDR3 nucleotides: TGTGCCAGCGGAATGGTTGGGGGGGACAGTGGCTACACCTTC. Protein sequence: CASGMVGGDSGYTF.

This clone came up once. The V call is TRBV2, the J call TRBJ2-2; the D is unclear. Germline CDR1 is SNHLY and CDR2 is FYNNEI. The CDR3 spans 13 residues. Trimming took 5 bases from V and 1 from J, leaving 5 bases between them. DNA for the CDR3: TGTGCCAGCAGTTTAGGGAACACCGGGGAGCTGTTTTTT. Translating it yields CASSLGNTGELFF.

The chain joins TRBV7-9 to TRBJ1-6, with 8 bases lining up with TRBD1. The CDR3 length is 14 residues. V dropped 5 bases and J dropped 8; count of bases not matched to a gene: 5. Germline-derived CDR1 and CDR2 are SEHNR and FQNEAQ (reference sequence). The DNA for the CDR3 is TGTGCCAGCAGCCCCGACAGGGGTTATTCACCCCTCCACTTT. It is translated as CASSPDRGYSPLHF.

The rearrangement links TRBV27 to TRBJ1-3; tentatively, D is TRBD1 (5 bases). Germline values: CDR1 MNHEY, CDR2 SMNVEV (reference sequence). Deletions cut 3 bases from V and 6 bases from J, with 15 bases between. The CDR3 is made up of 15 amino acids. CDR3 sequence reads: CASSFAGGTENTIYF. CDR3 coding DNA: TGTGCCAGCAGTTTCGCGGGGGGGACTGAAAACACCATATATTTT.

V gene TRBV7-9 combines with J gene TRBJ2-5; TRBD1 is a possible D gene (6 bases). Germline lookup yields CDR1 SEHNR and CDR2 FQNEAQ (reference sequence). CDR3 length equals 15 residues. V was clipped by 4 bases and J by 0 bases, with 12 bases between them. The CDR3, as DNA: TGTGCCAGCAGCTCTACGCAGGGGTACCAAGAGACCCAGTACTTC. This codes for CASSSTQGYQETQYF.

On this clone itself: Other nucleotide sequences in the sample specify the same CDR3. This chain connects TRBV29-1 to TRBJ2-1; 8 bases fit TRBD2. The length of the CDR3 is 11 residues. J lost 14 bases, V lost 4 bases, and 7 bases had no gene match. CDR1 is SQVTM, CDR2 ANQGSEA, per germline. For the CDR3, the DNA is TGCAGCGTTGGGGGGCGGGGGGAGAAGTTCTTC. Its translation is CSVGGRGEKFF.

Turning to this clone: One junction end does not reproduce the germline sequence, and a read error may be involved. This chain joins TRBV7-8 and TRBJ1-4; unclear D gene. The CDR3 totals 16 residues. The germline V gene encodes CDR1 SGHVS and CDR2 FQNEAQ. The CDR3 nucleotides read TGTGCCAGCAGCTTAGTCATCCGACCCAGAGATGAAAATCTGTTTTTT. It codes for CASSLVIRPRDENLFF.

The rearrangement joins TRBV28 to TRBJ1-2, with TRBD1 as a possible D gene (6 bases). Germline CDR1 and CDR2: MDHEN and SYDVKM. This CDR3 is built from 13 residues. V was shortened by 11 bases and J by 0 bases, with 13 bases between the two germline ends. In DNA form, the CDR3 reads TGTGCCGAAAGGGGGGGAGCTAACTATGGCTACACCTTC. Protein product: CAERGGANYGYTF.

The V gene is TRBV19, the J gene TRBJ2-3; a possible D gene is TRBD2 (6 bases). V was shortened by 5 bases and J by 4 bases, with 13 bases between the two germline ends. CDR3 length: 14 amino acids. Germline CDR1 and CDR2: LNHDA and SQIVND (reference sequence). The CDR3: CASSPGELADTQYF. The DNA of the CDR3 is TGTGCCAGTAGTCCGGGAGAACTGGCAGATACGCAGTATTTT.

V is TRBV10-3 and J is TRBJ2-1; 9 nucleotides align to TRBD2. In germline, CDR1 is ENHRY, CDR2 SYGVKD. The CDR3 has 16 amino acids. V shed 7 bases, J shed 2 bases, and the junction held 9 bases outside the gene matches. The CDR3 region is CAITPNSGSTYNEQFF. CDR3 nucleotides: TGTGCCATCACTCCGAATAGCGGGAGCACCTACAATGAGCAGTTCTTC.

The chain employs TRBV19 and TRBJ1-5; maybe TRBD1 (5 bases). Germline V CDR1 and CDR2: LNHDA, SQIVND (reference sequence). The V end was cut by 8 bases, the J end by 5 bases, with 19 bases between. There are 15 residues in the CDR3. CDR3 bases: TGTGCCAGTGGGGGAACGGGGGGGTTCTATCAGCCCCAGCATTTT. It is translated as CASGGTGGFYQPQHF.

The genes are TRBV7-9 and TRBJ1-2; D might be TRBD1 (6 bases). CDR1 is SEHNR and CDR2 is FQNEAQ in the germline V gene (reference sequence). Deletions cut 6 bases from V and 8 bases from J, with 19 bases between. CDR3 length: 14 amino acids. The CDR3 sequence: CASRSGTSGWGYTF. The CDR3 nucleotides are TGTGCCAGCAGATCCGGGACATCCGGCTGGGGCTACACCTTC. Together with reference TRBV7-9 and TRBJ1-2, the CDR3 gives the full variable domain: DTGVSQNPRHKITKRGQNVTFRCDPISEHNRLYWYRQTLGQGPEFLTYFQNEAQLEKSRLLSDRFSAERPKGSFSTLEIQRTEQGDSAMYLCASRSGTSGWGYTFGSGTRLTVV.

V is TRBV6-1 and J is TRBJ2-2; 10 bases are shared with TRBD2. The CDR3 is made up of 18 amino acids. Germline lookup yields CDR1 MNHNS and CDR2 SASEGT. The J segment lost 4 bases and the V segment lost 2 bases, leaving 10 bases of the junction unmatched. CDR3 in DNA: TGTGCCAGCAGTGAAACGCCCAGCGGGAGGGCCCCCACCGGGGAGCTGTTTTTT. It yields the protein CASSETPSGRAPTGELFF.